Listed here is a single T cell receptor (beta chain). The germline CDR1 and CDR2 sequences are SGHTA and FQGNSA. The CDR3 is 15 residues long. The germline V and J ends were trimmed by 0 bases and 3 bases, with 9 bases remaining between them. These data come from a study of control samples from healthy donors and cancer patients. Profiled with immunoSEQ multiplex PCR; TCRdb holds only in-frame clones, not every one. Among about 170,000 clones listed, 91% were seen once. The chain uses TRBV7-2 and TRBJ1-5; maybe TRBD1 (6 bases). This receptor was taken from a middle-aged woman in good health. The material sequenced was blood. In DNA form, the CDR3 reads TGTGCCAGCAGCTTAGCGGGGGGCCCCAATCAGCCCCAGCATTTT. Encoded protein: CASSLAGGPNQPQHF.